This TCR beta chain was obtained from a study of T cells in Graves' hyperthyroidism and ophthalmopathy. This clonotype was found a few times. The CDR3 regions of TCR beta were amplified from RNA transcripts. The TCR CDR3 first-round RT-PCR relied on the HTBI primer set. TCRdb analysed the multiplex PCR reads with MiXCR anew, one entry per CDR3 protein. The sample has hundreds of thousands of distinct CDR3 sequences, approximately 17% seen once. The ends were cut back, 7 bases at V and 4 bases at J, with 12 bases in the middle. CDR1 is SGHRS, CDR2 YFSETQ, per germline. The CDR3 covers 14 residues. The TCR comes from a woman under 30 with Graves' ophthalmopathy. The sample was blood. The chain is built from TRBV5-1 and TRBJ2-6, with D possibly TRBD1 on 7 matching bases. The CDR3 region is CASRQGGGANVLTF. The DNA for the CDR3 is TGCGCCAGCCGGCAGGGGGGCGGGGCCAACGTCCTGACTTTC.